The 12 T cell receptor beta chains below were found in one sample sequenced in a study of Ad26.COV2.S vaccination and SARS-CoV-2 variants. This sample's treatment: around 19 received Ad26.COV2.S at low or high dose, single or two shots; 5 received placebo; per-sample allocation not given. Vaccine and placebo recipients were sampled on day 63 after the first injection. The data were produced by immunoSEQ multiplex PCR, yet TCRdb's version contains in-frame clones alone and is incomplete. The data contain 330,000 or so clones, under 90% of them seen just once; the ten biggest clones take up 4.5% to 5.5%. This material consisted of peripheral blood, taken in a trial of Ad26.COV2.S vaccine versus placebo. The receptors were sampled from a person aged 18-60 years who received the Ad26.COV2.S COVID-19 vaccine or a placebo.

The V and J genes are TRBV11-3 and TRBJ2-2, with D possibly TRBD1 on 7 matching bases. Per the germline V gene, CDR1 is SGHNT and CDR2 is YENEEA. The CDR3 spans 15 residues. Trimming took 5 bases from V and 4 from J, leaving 14 bases between them. The CDR3 loop is CASSQGTAGTGELFF. DNA for the CDR3: TGTGCCAGCAGCCAGGGGACAGCGGGCACCGGGGAGCTGTTTTTT.

The rearrangement joins TRBV5-4 to TRBJ2-4; D is perhaps TRBD2 (6 bases). V was shortened by 5 bases and J by 8 bases, with 26 bases between the two germline ends. Germline loops: CDR1 SGHNT, CDR2 YYREEE (reference sequence). The CDR3 has 17 amino acids. CDR3 nucleotides: TGTGCCAGCAGGATGGCTTTCTCCGGGACTGGGGAGCACATTCAGTACTTC. Protein: CASRMAFSGTGEHIQYF.

This sequence joins TRBV6-2 or TRBV6-3 and TRBJ2-5; 11 bases line up with TRBD2. The CDR3 is 16 residues long. The junction had 8 bases not matched to a gene; V was cut back by 4 bases and J by 4 bases. Germline V gene sequence: CDR1 MNHEY, CDR2 SVGEGT. The CDR3 is CASSSALAGGLETQYF. DNA for the CDR3: TGTGCCAGCAGTTCCGCTCTAGCGGGGGGACTAGAGACCCAGTACTTC.

The genes are TRBV25-1 and TRBJ1-5; a possible D gene is TRBD1 (5 bases). V lost 2 bases to trimming and J lost 4 bases, with 12 bases between them. The CDR3 is 15 amino acids. Germline values: CDR1 MGHDK, CDR2 SYGVNS. CDR3 coding DNA: TGTGCCAGCAGTGAAGGGGACTCCTGGAATCAGCCCCAGCATTTT. Residues: CASSEGDSWNQPQHF. The full variable domain, completed using reference TRBV25-1 and TRBJ1-5, is EADIYQTPRYLVIGTGKKITLECSQTMGHDKMYWYQQDPGMELHLIHYSYGVNSTEKGDLSSESTVSRIRTEHFPLTLESARPSHTSQYLCASSEGDSWNQPQHFGDGTRLSIL.

The chain employs TRBV28 and TRBJ2-3; 12 bases are shared with TRBD2. The V and J ends lost 5 bases and 2 bases, in that order; junction bases with no gene match: 5. The CDR3 is made up of 16 amino acids. CDR1 and CDR2 (germline): MDHEN, SYDVKM. The CDR3 is CASSPGLAGPTDTQYF. The CDR3, as DNA: TGTGCCAGCAGTCCCGGACTAGCGGGACCCACAGATACGCAGTATTTT.

This chain joins TRBV7-2 and TRBJ2-1, with 8 bases that match TRBD1. The CDR3 is made up of 13 amino acids. Per the germline V gene, CDR1 is SGHTA and CDR2 is FQGNSA. V was pared by 5 bases and J by 7 bases, with 4 bases of the junction left unmatched. As DNA, the CDR3 is TGTGCCAGCAGCGAACGGACAGGGAATGAGCAGTTCTTC. It translates to CASSERTGNEQFF. The variable domain in full, completed from reference TRBV7-2 and TRBJ2-1, reads GAGVSQSPSNKVTEKGKDVELRCDPISGHTALYWYRQSLGQGLEFLIYFQGNSAPDKSGLPSDRFSAERTGGSVSTLTIQRTQQEDSAVYLCASSERTGNEQFFGPGTRLTVL.

The chain combines TRBV23-1 with TRBJ1-5; D is unresolved. TRBV23-1 is assigned to the ORF class and has an uncertain function. CDR3 length equals 15 residues. Trimming took 10 bases from V and 0 from J, leaving 16 bases between them. CDR3 nucleotide sequence: TGCGCCACCAAAGGCCCGGGCGCTAGCAATCAGCCCCAGCATTTT. As protein: CATKGPGASNQPQHF.

This clone has just a few counts. This chain's CDR3 is CASSSEFQQGRDTQYF. In DNA, the CDR3 is TGTGCCAGCAGCTCAGAGTTTCAACAGGGACGAGATACGCAGTATTTT. This chain joins TRBV7-2 and TRBJ2-3, with D tentatively TRBD1 (6 bases). V dropped 4 bases and J dropped 5 bases, with 19 bases sitting between them. This CDR3 has 16 residues. Per the germline V gene, CDR1 is SGHTA and CDR2 is FQGNSA.

This chain joins TRBV24-1 and TRBJ1-3; 10 bases fit TRBD1. The germline gives CDR1 KGHDR, CDR2 SFDVKD. The CDR3 is made up of 21 amino acids. V was pared by 5 bases and J by 4 bases, with 22 bases of the junction left unmatched. CDR3 amino acids: CATSVDLPGTGDFRLGNTIYF. The CDR3 nucleotides are TGTGCCACCAGTGTTGACCTACCTGGGACAGGGGATTTTCGGCTCGGAAACACCATATATTTT.

This clone was seen a few times. This specimen includes other DNA sequences encoding the same CDR3. The gene calls are TRBV12-3 or TRBV12-4 and TRBJ1-1; perhaps TRBD1 as D (5 bases). This CDR3 spans 13 amino acids. The ends were cut back, 3 bases at V and 2 bases at J, with 7 bases in the middle. Here the CDR3 reads CASSFGGNTEAFF. The CDR3 DNA is TGTGCCAGCAGTTTCGGGGGTAACACTGAAGCTTTCTTT.

CDR3 nucleotide sequence: TGTGCCAGCAGCCGATTAAGGGATTCTTCGACTAATGAAAAACTGTTTTTT. It is translated as CASSRLRDSSTNEKLFF. J is TRBJ1-4 and V is TRBV5-6; no firm D call. V was cut by 4 bases and J by 2 bases, with 18 bases left in between. The CDR3 covers 17 residues. Germline CDR1 and CDR2: SGHDT and YYEEEE.

The chain is built from TRBV6-6 and TRBJ2-3; tentative D call: TRBD2 (6 bases). Germline V gene sequence: CDR1 MNHNY, CDR2 SVGAGI (reference sequence). The length of the CDR3 is 17 residues. Trimming stripped 5 bases from V and 2 bases from J, with 20 bases between. CDR3 sequence reads: CASSPRFGGIPTDTQYF. The CDR3 region has the DNA TGTGCCAGCAGTCCCAGATTCGGAGGGATCCCCACAGATACGCAGTATTTT.